Below are 16 T cell receptor beta chains sequenced from a single sample in a study of a mutant IDH1 vaccine in newly diagnosed glioma. Time point here: baseline, week 1 (first vaccination visit). Sample treatment: pre-vaccination baseline after standard-of-care therapy. The assay was immunoSEQ multiplex PCR, and TCRdb's table has in-frame clones only and misses some. The sample has about 51,000 clones; around three quarters are singletons. The sample consisted of PBMCs, taken from a glioma patient treated with radiotherapy, temozolomide or both. The receptor set was obtained from a woman aged 35 to 49 with glioma.

The chain recombines TRBV7-9 with TRBJ1-3; 12 bases agree with TRBD1. From germline, CDR1 is SEHNR and CDR2 FQNEAQ (reference sequence). The ends lost 5 bases at V and 0 bases at J; junction bases unmatched: 8. This CDR3 region has 18 residues. CDR3 protein: CASSAPGTGGYSGNTIYF. Written as DNA, the CDR3 is TGTGCCAGCAGCGCTCCCGGGACAGGGGGCTACTCTGGAAACACCATATATTTT. Filled out from reference TRBV7-9 and TRBJ1-3, the complete variable domain reads DTGVSQNPRHKITKRGQNVTFRCDPISEHNRLYWYRQTLGQGPEFLTYFQNEAQLEKSRLLSDRFSAERPKGSFSTLEIQRTEQGDSAMYLCASSAPGTGGYSGNTIYFGEGSWLTVV.

V and J are TRBV1 and TRBJ2-5; TRBD2 was called by the table and not checked on the DNA. TRBV1 is listed as a pseudogene. The CDR3 is 18 residues long. CDR3 in DNA: TGCACCAGCAGCCAAGTTACTAGCGGGGATGCTAGGAAAGAGACCCAGTACTTC. The encoded protein is CTSSQVTSGDARKETQYF.

This chain connects TRBV21-1 to TRBJ1-5. TRBV21-1 is a known pseudogene. The CDR3 is 16 amino acids. In DNA form, the CDR3 reads TGTGCCAGCAGCTTCCACCGGACTCCGACGAGTCAGCCCCAGCATTTT. This gives the protein CASSFHRTPTSQPQHF.

The genes are TRBV29-1 and TRBJ1-1; D is perhaps TRBD1 (5 bases). This CDR3 has 14 residues. The germline V and J ends were trimmed by 7 bases and 4 bases, with 19 bases remaining between them. In germline, CDR1 is SQVTM, CDR2 ANQGSEA. The CDR3 DNA reads TGCAGCGCTGACCGGGGGAAGAGAGTCACTGAAGCTTTCTTT. It translates to CSADRGKRVTEAFF.

The J gene is TRBJ1-6, the V gene TRBV6-5; D call uncertain. The CDR3 extends over 12 amino acids. Germline V CDR1 and CDR2: MNHEY, SVGAGI. V lost 1 base and J 5 bases, leaving 0 bases between the germline ends. The CDR3 reads CASSYYNSPLHF. The CDR3 bases are TGTGCCAGCAGTTACTATAATTCACCCCTCCACTTT.

This chain links TRBV10-1 with TRBJ2-3; 8 positions match TRBD2. Per germline, CDR1 WNHNN and CDR2 SYGVQD (reference sequence). The CDR3 has 17 residues. V lost 0 bases, J lost 5 bases, and 10 bases stayed unmatched. Written as DNA, the CDR3 is TGCGCCAGCAGTGAGTCGATTTCGGGGGGGGCCGGAGATACGCAGTATTTT. Encoded protein: CASSESISGGAGDTQYF.

Within the sample, this clone is medium-sized. V usage is TRBV6-5 and J usage is TRBJ2-5; TRBD2 matches 8 bases. Germline lookup yields CDR1 MNHEY and CDR2 SVGAGI. The CDR3 sequence is 15 residues long. The junction had 9 bases not matched to a gene; V was cut back by 5 bases and J by 4 bases. Here the CDR3 reads CASSPSGGRLETQYF. The CDR3 bases are TGTGCCAGCAGTCCGTCGGGAGGGAGGTTAGAGACCCAGTACTTC.

V usage is TRBV10-3 and J usage is TRBJ1-3, with D maybe TRBD1 (5 bases). Germline lookup yields CDR1 ENHRY and CDR2 SYGVKD. V lost 10 bases and J lost 0, with 10 bases in between. The CDR3 runs to 13 residues. CDR3 sequence reads: CATGGGSGNTIYF. The CDR3 nucleotides read TGTGCCACCGGGGGTGGCTCTGGAAACACCATATATTTT.

V usage is TRBV18 and J usage is TRBJ1-1, with 7 bases that match TRBD1. The CDR3 is made up of 15 amino acids. The germline gives CDR1 KGHSH, CDR2 LQKENI. The ends lost 1 base at V and 1 base at J; junction bases unmatched: 3. This CDR3 is CASSPLTGTNTEAFF. The CDR3, as DNA: TGTGCCAGCTCACCACTGACAGGGACGAACACTGAAGCTTTCTTT.

V usage is TRBV5-1 and J usage is TRBJ1-5; 7 bases fit TRBD1. In germline, CDR1 is SGHRS, CDR2 YFSETQ. The V gene end was trimmed by 0 bases and the J gene end by 0 bases; junction bases not matched to a gene: 3. There are 16 residues in the CDR3. CDR3 protein: CASSLGGQNSNQPQHF. The CDR3 DNA reads TGCGCCAGCAGCTTGGGGGGACAGAATAGCAATCAGCCCCAGCATTTT. Drawing the rest from reference TRBV5-1 and TRBJ1-5, the complete variable domain is KAGVTQTPRYLIKTRGQQVTLSCSPISGHRSVSWYQQTPGQGLQFLFEYFSETQRNKGNFPGRFSGRQFSNSRSEMNVSTLELGDSALYLCASSLGGQNSNQPQHFGDGTRLSIL.

The genes are TRBV10-3 and TRBJ1-1, with D possibly matching TRBD1 (6 bases). Germline lookup yields CDR1 ENHRY and CDR2 SYGVKD. V was trimmed by 6 bases and J by 1 base, leaving 9 bases between them. This CDR3 is 13 amino acids long. The CDR3 loop is CAIRGRGNTEAFF. In nucleotides, the CDR3 is TGTGCCATCAGAGGCAGGGGGAACACTGAAGCTTTCTTT.

The rearrangement uses TRBV27 and TRBJ1-2, with TRBD1 matching 7 bases. This CDR3 region has 14 residues. V lost 6 bases, J lost 4 bases, and 8 bases stayed unmatched. Germline V lookup: CDR1 MNHEY, CDR2 SMNVEV (reference sequence). The CDR3, as DNA: TGTGCCAGCAGGCTAACAGGGGCCCCCTATGGCTACACCTTC. Amino acid sequence: CASRLTGAPYGYTF.

There are a few counts of this clone. This sequence joins TRBV2 and TRBJ1-1, with no clear D. CDR3 size: 10 residues. The V gene's germline CDR1 is SNHLY and CDR2 FYNNEI. V was cut by 6 bases and J by 10 bases, with 9 bases left in between. The CDR3 region has the DNA TGTGCCAGCAGAGGGCGGACAGCTTTCTTT. Translated: CASRGRTAFF.

J is TRBJ1-3 and V is TRBV13; D might be TRBD1 (5 bases). The germline V gene encodes CDR1 PRHDT and CDR2 FYEKMQ (reference sequence). This CDR3 is built from 15 residues. Trimming took 5 bases from V and 4 from J, leaving 15 bases between them. DNA of the CDR3: TGTGCCAGCAGCGAGGGCGGCAGGGTCGGAAACACCATATATTTT. The encoded protein is CASSEGGRVGNTIYF.

This chain links TRBV30 with TRBJ2-7; possibly TRBD1 or TRBD2 for D (5 bases each). Trimming took off 5 bases at V and 5 bases at J, with 7 bases between the two ends. Germline assignment: CDR1 GTSNPN and CDR2 SVGIG (reference sequence). CDR3 length equals 10 residues. CDR3 residues: CAWGTDEQYF. CDR3 nucleotide sequence: TGTGCCTGGGGGACGGACGAGCAGTACTTC. Full variable domain (outside the CDR3, taken from reference TRBV30 and TRBJ2-7): SQTIHQWPATLVQPVGSPLSLECTVEGTSNPNLYWYRQAAGRGLQLLFYSVGIGQISSEVPQNLSASRPQDRQFILSSKKLLLSDSGFYLCAWGTDEQYFGPGTRLTVT.

The V call is TRBV4-1, the J call TRBJ2-4, with D unresolved. The germline V gene encodes CDR1 MGHRA and CDR2 YSYEKL. The CDR3 consists of 14 residues. Trimming took 4 bases from V and 2 from J, leaving 9 bases between them. This chain's CDR3 is CASSRYFTKNIQYF. DNA for the CDR3: TGCGCCAGCAGCCGCTACTTTACCAAAAACATTCAGTACTTC.